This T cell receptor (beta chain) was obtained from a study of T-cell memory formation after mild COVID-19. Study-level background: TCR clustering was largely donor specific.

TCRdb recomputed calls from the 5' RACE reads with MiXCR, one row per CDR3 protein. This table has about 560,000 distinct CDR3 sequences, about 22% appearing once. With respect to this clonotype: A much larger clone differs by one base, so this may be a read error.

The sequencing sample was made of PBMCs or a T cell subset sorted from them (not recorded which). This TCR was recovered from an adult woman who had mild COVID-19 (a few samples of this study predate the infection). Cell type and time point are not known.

The CDR3 here is CASSEGHYGYTF. The CDR3 DNA is TGTGCCAGCAGTGAAGGACATTATGGCTACACCTTC. The V gene is TRBV6-1, the J gene TRBJ1-2; D is uncertain. Germline loops: CDR1 MNHNS, CDR2 SASEGT. This CDR3 region has 12 residues. V was clipped by 1 base and J by 5 bases, with 5 bases between them.